This T cell receptor (beta chain) was obtained from a study of prognosis after radiotherapy for stage I lung cancer. Across the study: The enrollment of patients with stage I non-small cell lung cancer occurred between April 2018 and early 2019. Study conclusions and caveats: Reduced Shannon entropy following stereotactic body radiation therapy was recorded in patients who developed distant metastases. Tumor specificity of expanded TCR clones went undetermined.

Many counts were recorded for this clonotype. Its specificity is unknown. With two-round multiplex PCR, TCR beta CDR3 sequences were amplified from genomic DNA. First-round PCR employed TRBV- and TRBJ-specific primers for each gene. MiXCR, applied by TCRdb to the multiplex PCR reads, yields one record per CDR3 protein. The table lists about 22,000 distinct CDR3 sequences, around 40% of them singletons. Per germline, CDR1 SGHRS and CDR2 YFSETQ. CDR3 size: 13 residues. Germline trimming cut 6 bases from V and 4 bases from J; bases unmatched to any gene: 5. Patients were all node-negative on CT and PET/CT, lacking prior chemotherapy, radiotherapy or other malignancies.

The rearrangement uses TRBV5-1 and TRBJ2-3; TRBD1 aligns across 7 bases. Sequencing was performed on PBMCs, taken before or after stereotactic body radiation therapy (not recorded which). This sequence originates from a donor aged 50 or older with non-small cell lung cancer. The CDR3 DNA is TGCGCCAGCACCGAAACAGGGGCAGATACGCAGTATTTT. Its translation is CASTETGADTQYF.